These 17 T cell receptor beta chains originate from one sample sequenced in a study of blood T cell repertoires in COVID-19. TCRdb keeps only in-frame clones here, not all; method: immunoSEQ multiplex PCR. The data hold 240,000 or so clones, with 82% observed a single time. Sequencing was performed on peripheral blood. The receptors come from a woman aged 55-70 years with active or convalescent COVID-19.

V and J are TRBV7-9 and TRBJ1-2; tentatively, D is TRBD1 (6 bases). V was shortened by 1 base and J by 8 bases, with 14 bases between the two germline ends. Germline V gene sequence: CDR1 SEHNR, CDR2 FQNEAQ (reference sequence). CDR3 size: 14 residues. The CDR3 DNA reads as TGTGCCAGCAGCTTAGGGACAGTCGGCGGGGGCTACACCTTC. Its translation: CASSLGTVGGGYTF.

This chain joins TRBV5-1 and TRBJ1-2; D call uncertain. V was shortened by 5 bases and J by 8 bases, with 16 bases between the two germline ends. CDR3 length: 13 amino acids. Per the germline V gene, CDR1 is SGHRS and CDR2 is YFSETQ. CDR3 sequence reads: CASSWATKEGYTF. The DNA for the CDR3 is TGCGCCAGCAGTTGGGCAACCAAGGAAGGCTACACCTTC.

V usage is TRBV6-5 and J usage is TRBJ1-2, with 7 bases that match TRBD1. Trimming removed 5 bases from V and 4 bases from J; junction bases left unmatched: 10. Germline CDR1 MNHEY, CDR2 SVGAGI. The CDR3 runs 15 residues. The CDR3 protein is CASSLGGTAGYGYTF. CDR3 coding DNA: TGTGCCAGCAGTCTCGGTGGGACAGCGGGCTATGGCTACACCTTC.

This clone occurred many times. V gene TRBV7-9 combines with J gene TRBJ1-1, with TRBD1 identical over 7 bases. V was clipped by 5 bases and J by 6 bases; unmatched bases: 9. In germline, CDR1 is SEHNR, CDR2 FQNEAQ (reference sequence). The CDR3 covers 14 residues. The CDR3 nucleotides are TGTGCCAGCAGCGAACCGGGACAGTTATCTGAAGCTTTCTTT. It translates to CASSEPGQLSEAFF.

The V call is TRBV9, the J call TRBJ2-7; TRBD1 is a possible D gene (5 bases). CDR1 SGDLS and CDR2 YYNGEE come from the germline V gene. CDR3 size: 14 residues. V was clipped by 3 bases and J by 0 bases, with 10 bases between them. Here the CDR3 DNA reads TGTGCCAGCAGCGCCACGACAGACTCCTACGAGCAGTACTTC. It encodes CASSATTDSYEQYF.

V gene TRBV4-3 combines with J gene TRBJ2-1, with D unresolved. The V gene's germline CDR1 is LGHNA and CDR2 YSLEER. Trimming pared 1 base from V and 8 bases from J, leaving 18 bases between. CDR3 size: 16 residues. CDR3 residues: CASSQGVATAPDEQFF. The CDR3 DNA reads as TGCGCCAGCAGCCAAGGAGTAGCAACGGCCCCCGATGAGCAGTTCTTC.

Here the CDR3 reads CASSYGDRGRDGYTF. The CDR3 DNA follows: TGTGCCAGCAGTTACGGGGACAGGGGTCGCGATGGCTACACCTTC. The chain couples TRBV6-6 to TRBJ1-2; 10 bases match TRBD1. Germline V gene lookup returns CDR1 MNHNY and CDR2 SVGAGI (reference sequence). The length of the CDR3 is 15 residues. Unmatched junction bases numbered 6, after V lost 2 bases and J lost 6 bases.

V usage is TRBV5-6 and J usage is TRBJ1-1; D is possibly TRBD1 (6 bases). Per germline, CDR1 SGHDT and CDR2 YYEEEE. Between the trimmed V and J ends, which lost 4 bases and 4 bases, there was a span of 11 bases. CDR3 size: 13 residues. The CDR3 region is CASSRTGSTEAFF. For the CDR3, the DNA is TGTGCCAGCAGCCGTACAGGGAGCACTGAAGCTTTCTTT.

This chain connects TRBV14 to TRBJ1-2; D is perhaps TRBD1 (5 bases). This CDR3 comprises 15 residues. The germline gives CDR1 SGHDN, CDR2 FVKESK. Trimming removed 1 base from V and 4 bases from J, with 13 bases in between. The CDR3, as DNA: TGTGCCAGCAGCCAAGTTCGCGGGGACCCCTATGGCTACACCTTC. Its translation is CASSQVRGDPYGYTF.

This clone was seen a single time. The chain employs TRBV10-1 and TRBJ2-3; TRBD1 might be the D (6 bases). V lost 6 bases and J 0 bases, leaving 10 bases between the germline ends. This CDR3 region has 14 residues. Germline values: CDR1 WNHNN, CDR2 SYGVQD (reference sequence). CDR3 amino acids: CASSPGHSTDTQYF. As DNA, the CDR3 is TGCGCCAGCAGCCCGGGACACAGCACAGATACGCAGTATTTT.

The gene calls are TRBV10-1 and TRBJ2-3; 16 nucleotides line up with TRBD2. Looked up from germline, CDR1 is WNHNN and CDR2 is SYGVQD (reference sequence). V shed 8 bases, J shed 4 bases, and the junction held 12 bases outside the gene matches. CDR3 length equals 18 residues. This chain's CDR3 is CASPKSGLAGGRADTQYF. CDR3 nucleotide sequence: TGCGCCAGCCCCAAGTCGGGACTAGCGGGGGGGCGGGCAGATACGCAGTATTTT.

CDR3 nucleotide sequence: TGTGCCAGCAGTGTCGACAGGGGGAGGACTGAAGCTTTCTTT. Its protein product is CASSVDRGRTEAFF. The chain is built from TRBV2 and TRBJ1-1; 9 positions agree with TRBD1. The germline V gene encodes CDR1 SNHLY and CDR2 FYNNEI. The V segment lost 4 bases and the J segment 5 bases; nucleotides outside the gene matches: 5. The CDR3 consists of 14 residues.

This clone was observed a single time. This sequence joins TRBV24-1 and TRBJ2-1; the match to TRBD2 covers 8 bases. Germline V CDR1 and CDR2: KGHDR, SFDVKD. This CDR3 region has 14 residues. J was trimmed by 6 bases and V by 3 bases; bases with no gene match: 3. CDR3 protein: CATSDRGGSNEQFF. Written as DNA, the CDR3 is TGTGCCACCAGTGATCGCGGGGGGAGCAATGAGCAGTTCTTC.

CDR3: CATERGEGNEQFF. CDR3 DNA: TGTGCCACGGAGCGGGGGGAGGGCAATGAGCAGTTCTTC. This rearrangement joins TRBV12-3 or TRBV12-4 to TRBJ2-1; 9 nucleotides match TRBD2. V was pared by 10 bases and J by 6 bases, with 7 bases of the junction left unmatched. CDR3 length equals 13 residues.

This chain uses TRBV5-1 with TRBJ1-2; 8 bases match TRBD1. J was trimmed by 8 bases and V by 3 bases; bases with no gene match: 6. This CDR3 has 13 amino acids. Germline loops: CDR1 SGHRS, CDR2 YFSETQ. The CDR3 bases are TGCGCCAGCAGCTACGGACAGGGAGGCGGCTACACCTTC. This encodes CASSYGQGGGYTF.

This chain connects TRBV4-2 to TRBJ1-6, with D possibly being TRBD1 (5 bases). Germline V gives CDR1 LGHNA, CDR2 YNFKEQ. CDR3 length: 17 residues. Trimming stripped 1 base from V and 7 bases from J, with 17 bases between. As DNA, the CDR3 is TGTGCCAGCAGCCAAGGGTTTAGGGGTAATCTGAATTCACCCCTCCACTTT. This sequence encodes CASSQGFRGNLNSPLHF.

This chain joins TRBV11-2 and TRBJ2-7, with a weak D call TRBD1 (6 bases). Per germline, CDR1 SGHAT and CDR2 FQNNGV. The length of the CDR3 is 17 residues. Deletions cut 0 bases from V and 1 base from J, with 16 bases between. In nucleotides, the CDR3 is TGTGCCAGCAGCTTAGATCTGGGGGTCAGGGGATCCTACGAGCAGTACTTC. Translating it yields CASSLDLGVRGSYEQYF.